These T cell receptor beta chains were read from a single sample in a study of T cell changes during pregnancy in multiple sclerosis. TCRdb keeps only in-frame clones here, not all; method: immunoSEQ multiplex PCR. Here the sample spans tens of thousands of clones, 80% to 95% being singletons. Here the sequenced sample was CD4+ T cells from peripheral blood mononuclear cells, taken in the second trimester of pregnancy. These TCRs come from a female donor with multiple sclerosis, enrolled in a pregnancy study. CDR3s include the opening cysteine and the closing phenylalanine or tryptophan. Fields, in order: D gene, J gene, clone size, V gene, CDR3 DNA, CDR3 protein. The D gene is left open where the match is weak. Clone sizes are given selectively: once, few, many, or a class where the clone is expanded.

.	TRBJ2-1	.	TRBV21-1	TGTGCCAGCAGCAAGCGGAGCCAAACCCGCTCCTACAATGAGCAGTTCTTC	CASSKRSQTRSYNEQFF
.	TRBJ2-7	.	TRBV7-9	TGTGCCAGCACCCCCCTCCGGTCGGGGTCGTACGAGCAGTACTTC	CASTPLRSGSYEQYF
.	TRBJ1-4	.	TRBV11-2	TGTGCCAGCAGCTTGCGGGCCGGGGGGTCAGATTCAACTAATGAAAAACTGTTTTTT	CASSLRAGGSDSTNEKLFF
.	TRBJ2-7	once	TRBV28	TGTGCCAGCAGTTTAGTGCGCTACGAGCAGTACTTC	CASSLVRYEQYF
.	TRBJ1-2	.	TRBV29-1	TGCAGCGTTGTCGGCAGGAGGCAGCTTGGCTACACCTTC	CSVVGRRQLGYTF
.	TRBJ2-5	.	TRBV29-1	TGCAGCGCGCATGGACTAATGGAGACCCAGTACTTC	CSAHGLMETQYF
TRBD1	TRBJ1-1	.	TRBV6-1	TGTGCCAGCAGTGATCAACCCACAGGGGGCGCGTCTGAAGCTTTCTTT	CASSDQPTGGASEAFF
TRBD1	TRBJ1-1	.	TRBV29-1	TGCAGCGTTGCGACAGGGGGATTCACTGAAGCTTTCTTT	CSVATGGFTEAFF
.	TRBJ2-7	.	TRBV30	TGTGCCTGGCACAGGACAAAGTACGAGCAGTACTTC	CAWHRTKYEQYF
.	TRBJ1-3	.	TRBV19	TGTGCCAGTCACCACAGGCCTACTGGAAACACCATATATTTT	CASHHRPTGNTIYF
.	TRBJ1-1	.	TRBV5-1	TGCGCCAGCAGCTTGGGTATTACAGGGACCACTGAAGCTTTCTTT	CASSLGITGTTEAFF
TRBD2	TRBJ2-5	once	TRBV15	TGTGCCACCAGCAGAGATCTAGCGGGAGTTGAGGAGACCCAGTACTTC	CATSRDLAGVEETQYF
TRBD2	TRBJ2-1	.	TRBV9	TGTGCCAGCAGCGTTAGGACTAGCGGGGGGGCCGGTGAGCAGTTCTTC	CASSVRTSGGAGEQFF
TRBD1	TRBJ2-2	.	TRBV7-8	TGTGCCAGCAGCCCGCGACAGGGGACCCTGATCTACACCGGGGAGCTGTTTTTT	CASSPRQGTLIYTGELFF
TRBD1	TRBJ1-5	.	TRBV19	TGTGCCAGTATGATACTGGGACAGGGTTCTAGCAATCAGCCCCAGCATTTT	CASMILGQGSSNQPQHF
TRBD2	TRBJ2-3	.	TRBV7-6	TGTGCCAGCAGCCCTGGACGACTAGCGGTTAGCACAGATACGCAGTATTTT	CASSPGRLAVSTDTQYF
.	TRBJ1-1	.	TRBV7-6	TGTGCCAGCAGCTTAGCCATCGGCAGGGGTGGAGGGAACACTGAAGCTTTCTTT	CASSLAIGRGGGNTEAFF
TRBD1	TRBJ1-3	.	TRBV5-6	TGTGCCAGCAGCTCGTACCGGGACAGCCCATATTTT	CASSSYRDSPYF
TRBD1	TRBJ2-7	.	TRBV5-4	TGTGCCAGCAGCTCATCCGGGACAGTGAGCTCCTACGAGCAGTACTTC	CASSSSGTVSSYEQYF
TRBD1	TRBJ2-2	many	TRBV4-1	TGCGCCAGCAGCCAATTAGTTACGAGGGGGCAGGACACCGGGGAGCTGTTTTTT	CASSQLVTRGQDTGELFF
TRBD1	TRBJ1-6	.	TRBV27	TGTGCCAGCAGTTTAGGGACAGGGGGCAAGGTGTCACCCCTCCACTTT	CASSLGTGGKVSPLHF
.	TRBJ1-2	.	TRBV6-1	TGTGCCAGCAGTCCTCCCGCGGGGAACTATGGCTACACCTTC	CASSPPAGNYGYTF
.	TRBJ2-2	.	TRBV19	TGTGCCAGTAGTATTGGGCGCCTAGCAGCGAACACCGGGGAGCTGTTTTTT	CASSIGRLAANTGELFF
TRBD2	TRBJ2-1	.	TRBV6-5	TGTGCCAGCAGTTCCTTACTAGCGGGGGGGGGTAATGAGCAGTTCTTC	CASSSLLAGGGNEQFF
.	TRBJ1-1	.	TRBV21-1	TGTGCCAGCAGCAAACAGAACACTGAAGCTTTCTTT	CASSKQNTEAFF
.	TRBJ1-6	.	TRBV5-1	TGCGCCAGCAGCTCCCATGTGGGGGGGATCACCTATAATTCACCCCTCCACTTT	CASSSHVGGITYNSPLHF
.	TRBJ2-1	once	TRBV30	TGTGCCTGGGGGGGAGGCTCCTACAATGAGCAGTTCTTC	CAWGGGSYNEQFF
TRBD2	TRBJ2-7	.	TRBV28	TGTGCCAGCAGCACCGGGACTAGCAGCTACGAGCAGTACTTC	CASSTGTSSYEQYF
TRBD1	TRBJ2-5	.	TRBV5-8	TGTGCCAGCAGCTTGGGAGACAGGGTGTGGGAGACCCAGTACTTC	CASSLGDRVWETQYF
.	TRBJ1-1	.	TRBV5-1	TGCGCCAGCAGCTTGGGCTTTCGGGGGGACGACCGACAGTGGGGAGCTTTCTTT	CASSLGFRGDDRQWGAFF
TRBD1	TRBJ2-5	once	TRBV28	TGTGCCAGCAGTCATACCGGGACAGATAAGTGGGCCCAGTACTTC	CASSHTGTDKWAQYF
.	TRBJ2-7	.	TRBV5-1	TGCGCCAGCAGCTTGGGGGGGGACGAGCAGTACTTC	CASSLGGDEQYF
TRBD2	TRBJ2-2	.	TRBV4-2	TGTGCCAGCAGCCAAGAAGATTGGCTAGCGGGAGGGGAGCTGTTTTTT	CASSQEDWLAGGELFF
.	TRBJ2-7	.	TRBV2	TGTGCCAGCAGGGATGTGGGGTTGACGGACCGGGGGTCCTCCGAGCAGTACTTC	CASRDVGLTDRGSSEQYF
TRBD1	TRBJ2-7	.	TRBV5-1	TGCGCCAGCAGCCTAGGACAGGCTGGCACCTACGAGCAGTACTTC	CASSLGQAGTYEQYF
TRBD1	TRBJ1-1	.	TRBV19	TGTGCCAGTAGTATCCACAGGGGGCGAGGGAGTACTGAAGCTTTCTTT	CASSIHRGRGSTEAFF
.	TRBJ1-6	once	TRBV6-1	TGTGCCAGCAGTGAATTGGTGGCGGCCCAGAATTCACCCCTCCACTTT	CASSELVAAQNSPLHF
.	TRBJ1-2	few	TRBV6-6	TGTGCCAGCAGCAACACCGGACATCGGCCCTTC	CASSNTGHRPF
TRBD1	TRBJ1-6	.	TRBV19	TGTGCCAGTAGTCTCGGACAGGGGGCTAACTCACCCCTCCACTTT	CASSLGQGANSPLHF
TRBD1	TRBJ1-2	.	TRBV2	TGTGCCAGCAGTGAAGGGGCAGGGGGCCTTGGCTACACCTTC	CASSEGAGGLGYTF
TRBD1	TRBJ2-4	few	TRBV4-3	TGCGCCAGCAGCCAAGGTTACAGGGGAATGCGGAAAAACATTCAGTACTTC	CASSQGYRGMRKNIQYF
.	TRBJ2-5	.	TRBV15	TGTGCCACCAGCAGAGTCGGCGGAGAGACCCAGTACTTC	CATSRVGGETQYF
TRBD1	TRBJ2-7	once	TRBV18	TGTGCCAGCTCACCCTCAACAGGGGGTACCTACGAGCAGTACTTC	CASSPSTGGTYEQYF
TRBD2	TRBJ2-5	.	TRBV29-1	TGCAGCGTCTCCGGGACTAGCGAATCGGAGACCCAGTACTTC	CSVSGTSESETQYF
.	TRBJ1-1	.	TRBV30	TGTGCCTGTATCCGGGACACGAACACTGAAGCTTTCTTT	CACIRDTNTEAFF
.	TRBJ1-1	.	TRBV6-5	TGTGCCAGCAGTTCAGGGGTTGGCACTGAAGCTTTCTTT	CASSSGVGTEAFF
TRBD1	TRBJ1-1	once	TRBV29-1	TGCAGCGTTGCGGGACAGGGATCGATGTATAACACTGAAGCTTTCTTT	CSVAGQGSMYNTEAFF
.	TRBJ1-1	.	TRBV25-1	TGTGCCAGCAGTTGGCAGGGCGGGATGAACACTGAAGCTTTCTTT	CASSWQGGMNTEAFF
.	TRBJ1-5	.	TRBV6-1	TGTGCCAGCAGTGAAGTTCCCAGGCCCAATCAGCCCCAGCATTTT	CASSEVPRPNQPQHF
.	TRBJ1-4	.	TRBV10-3	TGTGCCATCGGTGGAGCAACTAATGAAAAACTGTTTTTT	CAIGGATNEKLFF
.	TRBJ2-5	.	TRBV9	TGTGCCAGCAGCGTAGACGGGACAATCCAAGAGACCCAGTACTTC	CASSVDGTIQETQYF